Below, 14 T cell receptor beta chains from the same sample are listed, as sequenced in a study of siplizumab effects on memory and regulatory T cells. Sequencing was performed with immunoSEQ multiplex PCR; in TCRdb, only in-frame clones are kept and a portion is missing. The repertoire holds roughly 100,000 clones, with 92% as singletons. The sample comprised CD4+ T cells sorted from blood. The receptors originated from a human donor in good health.

This clone was observed a handful of times. DNA of the CDR3: TGTGCCAGCAGCTTAACAGGGATCCCCCTGGGGGAAAAACTGTTTTTT. Residues: CASSLTGIPLGEKLFF. The chain combines TRBV7-9 with TRBJ1-4, with D maybe TRBD1 (6 bases). Trimming left V 2 bases short and J 8 bases short, with 18 bases between. Germline loops: CDR1 SEHNR, CDR2 FQNEAQ (reference sequence). This CDR3 has 16 amino acids.

CDR3 protein: CASSRPTGDEQFF. CDR3 DNA sequence: TGTGCCAGCAGCCGGCCCACGGGAGATGAGCAGTTCTTC. The J gene is TRBJ2-1, the V gene TRBV5-3; perhaps TRBD2 as D (6 bases). TRBV5-3 is annotated as an ORF whose role is uncertain. The CDR3 spans 13 residues. V was trimmed by 8 bases and J by 8 bases, leaving 17 bases between them.

The rearrangement uses TRBV18 and TRBJ1-5; the match to TRBD1 covers 9 bases. There are 14 residues in the CDR3. V shed 6 bases, J shed 8 bases, and the junction held 8 bases outside the gene matches. CDR1 is KGHSH, CDR2 LQKENI, per germline. The CDR3 coding sequence is TGTGCCAGCTCTCCTGACAGGGGGATGGAGCCCCAGCATTTT. This encodes CASSPDRGMEPQHF.

The chain couples TRBV7-6 to TRBJ2-3, with D unresolved. V was cut by 5 bases and J by 4 bases, with 13 bases left in between. The CDR3 contains 14 residues. CDR1 is SGHVS and CDR2 is FNYEAQ in the germline V gene. CDR3 sequence reads: CASSAQTQADTQYF. In DNA, the CDR3 is TGTGCCAGCAGCGCCCAAACGCAGGCAGATACGCAGTATTTT.

The rearrangement uses TRBV5-1 and TRBJ2-1, with 13 bases fitting TRBD2. Germline trimming cut 4 bases from V and 5 bases from J; bases unmatched to any gene: 12. Germline assignment: CDR1 SGHRS and CDR2 YFSETQ. This CDR3 is built from 18 residues. CDR3 amino acids: CASSPGTSGTYRHNEQFF. The CDR3 region has the DNA TGCGCCAGCAGCCCGGGGACTAGCGGGACTTACCGCCACAATGAGCAGTTCTTC.

V and J are TRBV28 and TRBJ1-4; D is uncertain. V lost 5 bases to trimming and J lost 11 bases, with 21 bases between them. The V gene's germline CDR1 is MDHEN and CDR2 SYDVKM. The CDR3 runs 15 residues. The CDR3 spells CASSPISPGAPKLFF. The CDR3 nucleotides are TGTGCCAGCAGTCCAATATCCCCGGGCGCCCCTAAACTGTTTTTT.

The rearrangement links TRBV28 to TRBJ1-5, with D uncertain. This CDR3 has 15 amino acids. Germline loops: CDR1 MDHEN, CDR2 SYDVKM. Trimming removed 6 bases from V and 3 bases from J, with 15 bases in between. The CDR3 region has the DNA TGTGCCAGCAGCCCAAGGACGGCCTCCAATCAGCCCCAGCATTTT. It codes for CASSPRTASNQPQHF. Supplemented by reference TRBV28 and TRBJ1-5, the full variable domain reads DVKVTQSSRYLVKRTGEKVFLECVQDMDHENMFWYRQDPGLGLRLIYFSYDVKMKEKGDIPEGYSVSREKKERFSLILESASTNQTSMYLCASSPRTASNQPQHFGDGTRLSIL.

The chain combines TRBV4-1 with TRBJ1-1; D uncertain. The CDR3 extends over 14 amino acids. Germline-derived CDR1 and CDR2 are MGHRA and YSYEKL. V was clipped by 4 bases and J by 4 bases, with 13 bases between them. Written as DNA, the CDR3 is TGCGCCAGCAGCCTTCGAGGAGGAGGCACTGAAGCTTTCTTT. Its protein is CASSLRGGGTEAFF.

This rearrangement joins TRBV19 to TRBJ1-5; TRBD1 aligns across 7 bases. Trimming took 8 bases from V and 6 from J; bases not matched to a gene: 10. The CDR3 extends over 14 amino acids. Germline CDR1 and CDR2: LNHDA and SQIVND (reference sequence). CDR3 loop: CASQGGARVQPQHF. The CDR3 nucleotides read TGTGCCAGTCAGGGGGGGGCGAGGGTTCAGCCCCAGCATTTT.

Here the CDR3 DNA reads TGTGCCAGCAGCTTTGACTCGCGCTCCTACAATGAGCAGTTCTTC. Translated: CASSFDSRSYNEQFF. This chain connects TRBV5-4 to TRBJ2-1, with D unresolved. The V end was cut by 2 bases, the J end by 0 bases, with 9 bases between. This CDR3 has 15 amino acids. Germline V gene sequence: CDR1 SGHNT, CDR2 YYREEE (reference sequence).

This CDR3 is CASSAAQGLVNEQFF. CDR3 sequence (DNA): TGTGCCAGCAGCGCCGCACAGGGGTTGGTCAATGAGCAGTTCTTC. The genes are TRBV9 and TRBJ2-1; 7 nucleotides match TRBD1. The CDR3 contains 15 residues. CDR1 is SGDLS and CDR2 is YYNGEE in the germline V gene. V dropped 3 bases and J dropped 6; count of bases not matched to a gene: 9. Complete variable domain (other parts from reference TRBV9 and TRBJ2-1): DSGVTQTPKHLITATGQRVTLRCSPRSGDLSVYWYQQSLDQGLQFLIQYYNGEERAKGNILERFSAQQFPDLHSELNLSSLELGDSALYFCASSAAQGLVNEQFFGPGTRLTVL.

This chain connects TRBV29-1 to TRBJ2-1; maybe TRBD2 (6 bases). CDR3 length: 14 amino acids. Germline V gives CDR1 SQVTM, CDR2 ANQGSEA. V lost 7 bases and J lost 6, with 19 bases in between. DNA of the CDR3: TGCAGCGGGTCCCGGACGGGAGTGGGCAATGAGCAGTTCTTC. Translation gives CSGSRTGVGNEQFF.

V is TRBV11-2 and J is TRBJ2-3; TRBD2 might be the D (6 bases). V lost 1 base and J 7 bases, leaving 18 bases between the germline ends. CDR3 length: 16 amino acids. Germline V gene data show CDR1 as SGHAT and CDR2 as FQNNGV. The CDR3 sequence: CASSLARDFSTHTQYF. CDR3 nucleotide sequence: TGTGCCAGCAGCTTAGCCCGGGACTTCTCCACGCATACGCAGTATTTT.

The rearrangement uses TRBV11-2 and TRBJ2-3, with unresolved D. V lost 3 bases, J lost 2 bases, and 12 bases lay in between. CDR1 and CDR2 from the germline V gene are SGHAT and FQNNGV. The CDR3 has 15 amino acids. In nucleotides, the CDR3 is TGTGCCAGCAGCTTTGAGACATCCCCCACAGATACGCAGTATTTT. Encoded protein: CASSFETSPTDTQYF.